The subject of this entry is one TCR beta chain. Its antigen remains unknown. A junction boundary mismatches the germline segment, possibly from a read error. These data belong to a study of blood T cells in healthy people across ages. Findings and limits, study-wide: Because sorting was not performed, PBMCs prevented conclusive naive versus antigen-experienced comparison.

Combining a sample-barcoded 5' primer with a J-beta primer mix, a second PCR ran for 7 to 11 cycles. Each TCR beta cDNA got a 12-nucleotide random molecular identifier. One entry per CDR3 protein results from TCRdb running MiXCR on the 5' RACE reads. The repertoire consists of about 1.6 million distinct CDR3 sequences, with approximately 32% occurring once and the leading ten covering about 11%. Peripheral blood, around 9.4 milliliters per donor, was collected. This CDR3 comprises 16 residues. Germline CDR1 reads SGHAT; CDR2 reads FQNNGV. Sequenced input: blood. The chain carries TRBV11-2 and TRBJ2-1, with 12 bases matching TRBD2. The sequence came from a woman in her 30s in good health. The chain's CDR3 is CAGSHLWTSGDNEQFF. DNA for the CDR3: TGTGCCGGCAGCCACCTATGGACTAGCGGGGACAATGAGCAGTTCTTC.